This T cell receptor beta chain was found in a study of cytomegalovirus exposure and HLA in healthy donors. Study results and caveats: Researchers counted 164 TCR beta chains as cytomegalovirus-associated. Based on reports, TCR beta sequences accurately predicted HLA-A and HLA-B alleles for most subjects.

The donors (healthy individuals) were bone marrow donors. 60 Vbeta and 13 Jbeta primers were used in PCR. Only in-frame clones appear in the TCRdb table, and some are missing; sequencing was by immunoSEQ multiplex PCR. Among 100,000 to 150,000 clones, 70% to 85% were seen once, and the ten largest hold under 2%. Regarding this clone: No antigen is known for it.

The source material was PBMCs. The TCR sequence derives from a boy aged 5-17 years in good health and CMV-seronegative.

The CDR3 here is CASGGGSTDTQYF. The DNA for the CDR3 is TGTGCCAGCGGCGGGGGATCCACAGATACGCAGTATTTT. J is TRBJ2-3 and V is TRBV6-5, with 7 bases lining up with TRBD2. This CDR3 has 13 amino acids. Per the germline V gene, CDR1 is MNHEY and CDR2 is SVGAGI. V shed 8 bases, J shed 2 bases, and the junction held 4 bases outside the gene matches.